This entry concerns a single T cell receptor beta chain. Its specificity is unknown. The assay was immunoSEQ multiplex PCR, and TCRdb's table has in-frame clones only and misses some. Seen here are roughly 74,000 clones, about 82% observed once, and the top ten hold approximately 2.3%. The data derive from a study of a mutant IDH1 vaccine in newly diagnosed glioma. About the study: Earlier care involved radiotherapy, temozolomide, or both, and the majority received both.

Time point described: week 23, last vaccination. Doses of 300 ug of mutant IDH1 20-mer peptide were given with topical imiquimod. Germline CDR1 reads SGHVS; CDR2 reads FQNEAQ. This CDR3 is built from 17 residues. J was trimmed by 11 bases and V by 2 bases; bases with no gene match: 15. The J gene is TRBJ2-5, the V gene TRBV7-8, with 12 bases identical to TRBD2. Sequenced here: PBMCs, sampled from a glioma patient whose treatment included an IDH1 peptide vaccine. The source is a man aged 25-45 years with glioma. Some clones in this sample may be carry-over from other donors' samples. CDR3 protein: CASSLFSLAGGPREQYF. Written as DNA, the CDR3 is TGTGCCAGCAGCTTATTTTCGCTAGCGGGGGGGCCAAGGGAGCAGTACTTC.